This TCR beta chain derives from a study of cytomegalovirus exposure and HLA in healthy donors (dated by TCRdb to 2015 to 2018). Notes on the research overall: An earlier analysis of some 600 of the donors reported 250 to 350 Gb of sequence data and 117 million unique TCR beta sequences obtained from about 179 million T cells. In an earlier analysis of a few hundred of the donors, high-throughput TCR beta sequencing was used to judge whether each TCR beta V gene segment behaved as functional or pseudogenic. Rather than using new phenotypic data, the later analysis identified candidate immune exposures from TCR beta sequences and from how often those sequences occurred across donors. The number of donors typed differed by locus, with roughly 629-640 for A, B, C, DRB1 and DQB1, roughly 520 for DQA1, nearly 610 for DPA1, and 400 to 490 for DPB1. A later genetic analysis used genome-wide SNP genotypes for about three fifths of the 666 donors, treating that subset as a discovery cohort. All discovery cohort repertoires had been generated on a single sequencing platform. About 280 gigabases of sequencing data and tens of millions of unique TCR sequences were included in an early release covering about 700 HLA-typed donors. A separate validation cohort of roughly 110 different subjects was used in addition to the approximately 640-subject first cohort. The aim of the study was to test whether cataloging public T cell receptors could identify signatures of past pathogen exposure. The genetic ancestry cluster associated with self-reported Caucasian donors included 70% to 85% of the 398 genotyped donors. Among a few hundred genotyped donors of the cohort, an average of roughly 240,000 unique TCR beta nucleotide sequences were sequenced per donor, roughly 18% of them non-productive. Roughly 5 DR-DQ haplotypes were handled as single units for association and clustering, since linkage in the cohort was strong. HLA typing covered class I and class II loci at four-digit resolution. The T cell repertoires of about 700 subjects were profiled by immunosequencing and related to cytomegalovirus serostatus. In a later analysis, previously published TCR beta repertoires from 600 to 850 donors were re-analyzed and high-resolution HLA genotyping was added so that TCR occurrence patterns could be studied. The study combined high-throughput TCR immunosequencing, statistical association of individual TCRs with disease status, and machine learning to predict cytomegalovirus infection status. Donor age, sex, ethnicity and CMV serostatus were collected together with the repertoire data.

Library preparation employed the immunoSEQ multiplex PCR assay. For the multiplex PCR, a mixture combining 60 forward primers for TCR Vbeta segments and 13 reverse primers for TCR Jbeta segments was used. The CDR3 region of rearranged TCR beta genes was amplified from genomic DNA by a multiplex PCR assay. On the Illumina HiSeq System, the amplified TCR beta libraries were sequenced as 87-base-pair reads. The published analysis was carried out like this. Across the roughly 670 repertoires, a later analysis counted approximately 83 million unique TCR beta chains, roughly 11 million of which were shared by at least two donors. Raw reads were error-corrected and collapsed into unique sequences by a nearest-neighbor algorithm in which closely related sequences were merged to remove PCR and sequencing errors. CDR3 sequences were aligned to IMGT reference sequences to assign V, D and J gene segments. Each retained sequence needed at least a six-nucleotide match to both a V gene segment and a J gene segment. Rearrangements were called productive when the CDR3 lacked stop codons and stayed in frame with V and J; all others were non-productive. CDR3 was defined according to IMGT convention as the region running from the second conserved V-encoded cysteine to the conserved J-encoded phenylalanine. The earlier analysis of fewer than 750 of the donors excluded sequences that lacked an unambiguous match to a single V gene segment. An earlier analysis of several hundred of the donors called V segments functional above 56.7% productive rearrangements and segregating when the between-donor standard deviation exceeded 5%. A statistical classification framework was developed to diagnose cytomegalovirus status using the catalog of TCR beta chain sequences. A later analysis assigned V and J genes by comparing TCR nucleotide sequences with IMGT/GENE-DB human TR gene sequences. In a later analysis, CDR3 sequences and most-parsimonious VDJ recombination scenarios were assigned using the TCRdist pipeline. In a later analysis, each TCR beta chain was defined by its CDR3 amino acid sequence together with its V-gene family, and reads lacking a unique V-gene family were excluded. To address suspected cross-contamination and a sequencing artifact, a later analysis removed approximately 600 highly shared, low-generation-probability nucleotide sequences. A later analysis calculated a clonal expansion index for each public chain from normalized within-repertoire ranks of inferred template counts. In a later analysis, generation probabilities were computed using a VDJ recombination model fitted to out-of-frame rearrangements, and the results were checked against IGoR. In a later analysis, TCR-TCR, TCR-HLA and TCR-CMV co-occurrence was scored with hypergeometric tests, and a repertoire-size bias correction was applied to TCR pairs. In a later analysis, false discovery rates were estimated by permuting HLA or CMV assignments 20 times. In a later analysis, co-occurring TCRs were grouped with DBSCAN, and TCRdist sequence similarity was added when clustering was performed within HLA-allele-positive subsets. Repertoires with fewer than 30,000 or more than 120,000 public chains, plus five repertoires with anomalous nucleotide sharing, were excluded from co-occurrence clustering. Held by TCRdb, this immuneACCESS table contains in-frame sequences only and omits some clones. Under half of the omission traces to an unresolved V gene where checked; the cause of the rest is unknown. D and trimming were read from the DNA, whereas the V and J calls and clone size are those reported in that table. For this sample the table gives fewer than 150,000 clones, of which under 90% were detected only once. Of the sample, around 2.5% is held by the ten largest clones.

The cohort comprised more than 550 healthy bone marrow donors. Cohort members were all nominally healthy when sampled, although unrecorded immune exposures were likely present. The donor was CMV seronegative and belonged to the group of 350 or so seronegative cohort members. Each donor provided a peripheral blood sample, and peripheral blood mononuclear cells were used for TCR beta sequencing. Genomic DNA extraction from the blood cell samples was performed with the Qiagen DNeasy Blood Extraction Kit. As concerns this clone: Its antigen remains undetermined. Per-nucleotide qualities are absent, and no much larger clonotype sits a single base away.

General study outcomes and caveats: A further reported finding was that TCR beta sequences accurately predicted the HLA-A and HLA-B alleles for most subjects in the first cohort. A total of about 180 TCR beta chains were listed by the study as associated with cytomegalovirus. In vitro tests confirmed that three of the cytomegalovirus-associated TCR beta chains recognize cytomegalovirus antigens. Roughly uniform sequencing depth across donors was assumed in presence/absence analyses, although this assumption may not hold. In a later analysis, around 17,000 TCR beta sequences were associated with specific HLA alleles at a false discovery rate of 0.05. This cohort had only TCR beta chains sequenced, and the lack of alpha or paired-chain data limited which features could be detected. The classifier was reported to diagnose cytomegalovirus status with high specificity and sensitivity in both the original cohort and the validation cohort. When HLA alleles, especially DR and DQ, strongly co-occurred, TCR associations were difficult to assign to individual alleles. In a later analysis, HLA-associated TCR beta chains were found to be more clonally expanded and to have lower generation probabilities than equally common non-associated chains. According to a later analysis, most CMV-associated TCR beta chains appeared to be HLA-restricted, and the HLA associations seemed to be driven largely by CMV exposure. A cluster of highly shared sequence variants was judged likely to represent a technical artifact of the sequencing pipeline. According to the authors, the approach could potentially be generalized to other disease states and immunological phenotypes. Because some donors lacked HLA typing at each locus, the association tests relied only on the typed subset. According to a later analysis, TCR association rates differed among HLA loci, with DRB1 alleles showing the most associated TCRs and HLA-C alleles showing the fewest. A later genetic analysis associated a missense DCLRE1C variant with V-gene and J-gene trimming of TCR beta chains, and an independent cohort replicated the association. Most TCR sequences were observed very rarely across donors, whereas some public TCRs were present in many individuals. Because counts were too low, seventeen rarely observed V segments, including chromosome 9 orphons, were excluded from the earlier analysis of under 650 of the donors. According to a later analysis, parvovirus B19, influenza, CMV and Epstein-Barr virus appeared linked to several top co-occurrence clusters. In an earlier analysis of some 550 of the donors, most TCR beta V segments were observed in productive rearrangements about 90% or about 30% of the time, broadly matching IMGT annotations. Linkage disequilibrium might explain the correlated functional status among segregating V segments, but an unknown experimental factor could not be excluded. According to a later genetic analysis, donors in an Asian-associated ancestry cluster had fewer N-insertions in productive TCRs than the approximately 670-donor mean. The only immune exposure information available for the cohort was CMV serostatus.

The sequenced material came from PBMCs. This sequence was found in a male donor in good health and CMV-seronegative.

The CDR3 corresponds to CASSLWASYEQYF. The sequence in DNA is TGTGCCAGCAGCTTATGGGCCTCCTACGAGCAGTACTTC. This sequence uses TRBV7-9 and TRBJ2-7; no D gene is confidently identified. Spanning cysteine to phenylalanine, the CDR3 consists of 13 amino acids. Only CDR3 DNA is held: 39 bases, read in frame from base 1. CDR1 is given as SEHNR and CDR2 as FQNEAQ, both from the germline V gene (reference sequence). V and J are truncated by 2 bases and 0 bases respectively, leaving an intervening sequence of 5 bases.